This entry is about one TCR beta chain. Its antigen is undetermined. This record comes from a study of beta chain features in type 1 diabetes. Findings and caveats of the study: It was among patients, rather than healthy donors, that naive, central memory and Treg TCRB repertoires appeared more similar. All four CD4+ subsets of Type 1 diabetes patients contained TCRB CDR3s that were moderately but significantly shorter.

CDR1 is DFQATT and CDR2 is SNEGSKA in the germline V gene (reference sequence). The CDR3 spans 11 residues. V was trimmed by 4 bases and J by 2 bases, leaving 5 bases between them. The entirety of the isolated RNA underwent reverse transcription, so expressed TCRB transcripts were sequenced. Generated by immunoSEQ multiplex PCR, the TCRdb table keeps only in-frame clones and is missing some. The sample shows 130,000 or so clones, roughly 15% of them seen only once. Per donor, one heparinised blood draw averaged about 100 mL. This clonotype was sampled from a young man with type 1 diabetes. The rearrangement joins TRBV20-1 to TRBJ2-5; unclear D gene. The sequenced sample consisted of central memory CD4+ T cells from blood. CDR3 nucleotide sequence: TGCAGTGCTAAGCATCAAGAGACCCAGTACTTC. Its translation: CSAKHQETQYF.